This T cell receptor (beta chain) derives from a study of T cell responses to AZD1222 COVID-19 vaccine. In the study overall: Researchers grouped second doses given at about 4 or about 12 weeks into one pool. Study-wide findings and caveats: Across the whole spike, CD4 TCRs peaked at regions 160-218 and 743-854. Regions left unmutated in variants are reportedly the target of nearly half of spike-specific TCRs.

This CDR3 has 13 amino acids. This table comes from immunoSEQ multiplex PCR, and its TCRdb copy is limited to in-frame clones, with some not included. This table has 100,000 to 150,000 clones, approximately 88% appearing once. Note on this clone: Its antigen is not known.

The TCR sequence derives from an adult in good health. Sequencing was performed on peripheral blood, taken on day 0 of AZD1222 vaccination. This sequence joins TRBV21-1 and TRBJ2-3; the D segment call TRBD2 is taken from the table without a DNA check. TRBV21-1 is recorded as a pseudogene. The CDR3 DNA reads as TGTGCCAGCGAGACTAGCGGCACAGATACGCAGTATTTT. This codes for CASETSGTDTQYF.